This entry lists 24 T cell receptor beta chains sequenced from one sample in a study of PD-1 blockade in classical Hodgkin lymphoma (dated by TCRdb to 2019 to 2021). The method was the immunoSEQ multiplex PCR assay. In TCRdb, the immuneACCESS table is reduced to in-frame sequences with V and J assigned. These tables do not hold every clone; where another copy was compared, an unresolved V gene accounts for under half, and the others remain unexplained. In this sample the table shows 50,000 or so clones, around 76% of which occur a single time. The top ten constitute about 12% of the sample. This specimen's time point label, interpreted: cycle 4 day 1 (C4D1), after 6 weeks of nivolumab. All trial patients had relapsed after autologous stem cell transplantation, with cohorts A, B and C differing in prior brentuximab vedotin exposure. The specimen comprised peripheral blood mononuclear cells (PBMCs), sampled before the fourth cycle of nivolumab. The receptors were gathered from a human donor with classical Hodgkin lymphoma.

This chain links TRBV29-1 with TRBJ2-1; the match to TRBD2 covers 8 bases. Looked up from germline, CDR1 is SQVTM and CDR2 is ANQGSEA. Trimming took 4 bases from V and 9 from J; bases not matched to a gene: 14. The CDR3 consists of 15 residues. The CDR3 DNA sequence: TGCAGCGTTGCGTCGGCGGGAGGTTCCCTCGGTGAGCAGTTCTTC. Translating it yields CSVASAGGSLGEQFF.

This chain joins TRBV5-1 and TRBJ2-7; 7 nucleotides align to TRBD2. Germline V gives CDR1 SGHRS, CDR2 YFSETQ. This CDR3 has 17 amino acids. After removal of 0 bases from V and 7 bases from J, the junction contained 16 bases not matched to a gene. CDR3: CASSLASRSGDAGEQYF. The CDR3 nucleotides read TGCGCCAGCAGCTTGGCCAGCCGAAGCGGGGACGCCGGGGAGCAGTACTTC.

This CDR3 reads CASSLALATNEKLFF. The DNA for the CDR3 is TGTGCCAGCAGCTTAGCGCTGGCAACTAATGAAAAACTGTTTTTT. The chain links TRBV7-9 to TRBJ1-4, with unresolved D. Germline CDR1 SEHNR, CDR2 FQNEAQ (reference sequence). Trimming removed 0 bases at V and 0 bases at J, with 5 bases between. This CDR3 is built from 15 residues. The full variable domain, completed using reference TRBV7-9 and TRBJ1-4, is DTGVSQNPRHKITKRGQNVTFRCDPISEHNRLYWYRQTLGQGPEFLTYFQNEAQLEKSRLLSDRFSAERPKGSFSTLEIQRTEQGDSAMYLCASSLALATNEKLFFGSGTQLSVL.

This clone appeared a single time. The genes are TRBV2 and TRBJ1-2, with D possibly being TRBD1 (5 bases). Trimming stripped 2 bases from V and 4 bases from J, with 14 bases between. This CDR3 comprises 15 residues. Per the germline V gene, CDR1 is SNHLY and CDR2 is FYNNEI. CDR3: CASSERRGNTYGYTF. The CDR3 DNA sequence: TGTGCCAGCAGTGAAAGGCGGGGGAACACCTATGGCTACACCTTC. Drawing the rest from reference TRBV2 and TRBJ1-2, the complete variable domain is EPEVTQTPSHQVTQMGQEVILRCVPISNHLYFYWYRQILGQKVEFLVSFYNNEISEKSEIFDDQFSVERPDGSNFTLKIRSTKLEDSAMYFCASSERRGNTYGYTFGSGTRLTVV.

This chain links TRBV10-3 with TRBJ2-1; no clear D. Germline assignment: CDR1 ENHRY and CDR2 SYGVKD. The CDR3 extends over 11 amino acids. V shed 6 bases and J shed 0 bases, with 0 bases lying between them. Here the CDR3 DNA reads TGTGCCATCAGCTCCTACAATGAGCAGTTCTTC. It codes for CAISSYNEQFF.

The chain combines TRBV6-6 with TRBJ1-3; D unresolved. Per germline, CDR1 MNHNY and CDR2 SVGAGI (reference sequence). The CDR3 is made up of 11 amino acids. V gave up 6 bases and J gave up 1 base, with 1 base separating them. The CDR3 protein is CASRSGNTIYF. In DNA, the CDR3 is TGTGCCAGCAGGTCTGGAAACACCATATATTTT.

CDR3 nucleotide sequence: TGTGCCAGCAGCTTCAGCGCGTATGGCTACACCTTC. It codes for CASSFSAYGYTF. The V gene is TRBV7-2, the J gene TRBJ1-2; no firm D call. Germline lookup yields CDR1 SGHTA and CDR2 FQGNSA. The CDR3 has 12 residues. The germline V and J ends were trimmed by 3 bases and 5 bases, with 7 bases remaining between them.

The table lists this clone with a few counts. The chain is built from TRBV11-3 and TRBJ2-5; D unresolved. The germline V gene has CDR1 SGHNT and CDR2 YENEEA. This CDR3 has 14 residues. Trimming stripped 1 base from V and 5 bases from J, with 11 bases between. The CDR3 loop reads CASSLGGDSETQYF. For the CDR3, the DNA is TGTGCCAGCAGCTTAGGTGGAGACTCTGAGACCCAGTACTTC.

The V call is TRBV18, the J call TRBJ2-5; 10 nucleotides agree with TRBD1. Matching the DNA end better, TRBJ2-7 makes the J call doubtful. From germline, CDR1 is KGHSH and CDR2 LQKENI. The CDR3 has 14 residues. In DNA, the CDR3 is TGTGCCAGCTCACCGGGACAGGGGCCCTACGAGCAGTACTTC. Translated: CASSPGQGPYEQYF.

The chain joins TRBV7-3 to TRBJ2-3; 8 positions match TRBD1. Per germline, CDR1 SGHTA and CDR2 FQGTGA. With 6 bases clipped from V and 3 bases from J, the junction kept 5 bases outside the gene matches. The length of the CDR3 is 14 residues. CDR3 in amino acids: CASSRQGRTDTQYF. The CDR3 nucleotides read TGTGCCAGCAGTAGACAGGGGAGAACAGATACGCAGTATTTT.

This clone was seen a few times. The genes are TRBV5-5 and TRBJ1-5; no firm D call. V was pared by 0 bases and J by 0 bases, with 7 bases between. This CDR3 has 15 residues. Germline V CDR1 and CDR2: SGHKS, YYEKEE (reference sequence). CDR3 DNA sequence: TGTGCCAGCAGCTTGGATGTCAATAGCAATCAGCCCCAGCATTTT. It translates to CASSLDVNSNQPQHF.

CDR3 coding DNA: TGCGCCAGCAGCTTGGGGACAGGGGGCGGGGAGACCCAGTACTTC. It codes for CASSLGTGGGETQYF. V usage is TRBV5-1 and J usage is TRBJ2-5; 11 bases align to TRBD1. Germline-derived CDR1 and CDR2 are SGHRS and YFSETQ. V lost 0 bases to trimming and J lost 5 bases; unmatched junction nucleotides: 3. The CDR3 extends over 15 amino acids.

This chain uses TRBV5-4 with TRBJ1-2; D call uncertain. V was trimmed by 4 bases and J by 4 bases, leaving 14 bases between them. Germline V gene lookup returns CDR1 SGHNT and CDR2 YYREEE (reference sequence). The CDR3 covers 14 residues. CDR3 coding DNA: TGTGCCAGCAGCCCCCTCATCGGTGGCTATGGCTACACCTTC. The encoded protein is CASSPLIGGYGYTF.

This clone was found a few times. The V and J genes are TRBV27 and TRBJ1-5; D remains unclear. Trimming shortened V by 5 bases and J by 4 bases, and 15 bases separated the two germline ends. CDR1 MNHEY and CDR2 SMNVEV come from the germline V gene (reference sequence). The CDR3 length is 15 residues. CDR3: CASSDNGERNQPQHF. The CDR3 DNA reads TGTGCCAGCAGTGATAACGGGGAGAGGAATCAGCCCCAGCATTTT.

This chain links TRBV4-3 with TRBJ2-7, with unresolved D. CDR1 and CDR2 (germline): LGHNA, YSLEER. CDR3 size: 15 residues. V was clipped by 0 bases and J by 6 bases, with 15 bases between them. In DNA form, the CDR3 reads TGCGCCAGCAGCCAAGATTTTTGGACCGCGCTCGAGCAGTACTTC. Translated, it gives CASSQDFWTALEQYF.

The chain combines TRBV2 with TRBJ2-7; the D is unclear. V was trimmed by 3 bases and J by 4 bases, leaving 7 bases between them. Germline-derived CDR1 and CDR2 are SNHLY and FYNNEI. This CDR3 contains 12 residues. CDR3 sequence: CASSDFGYEQYF. For the CDR3, the DNA is TGTGCCAGCAGTGATTTCGGGTACGAGCAGTACTTC.

This chain links TRBV6-5 with TRBJ1-1, with 8 nucleotides matching TRBD1. The V gene's germline CDR1 is MNHEY and CDR2 SVGAGI. The trim removed 7 bases at V and 1 base at J, leaving 5 bases unmatched. This CDR3 comprises 14 residues. The CDR3 DNA reads as TGTGCCAGCACTCAGGGGGCTACGAACACTGAAGCTTTCTTT. It yields the protein CASTQGATNTEAFF.

This chain uses TRBV2 with TRBJ2-2; the D gene is possibly TRBD1 (5 bases). The CDR3 extends over 15 amino acids. Trimming took off 4 bases at V and 5 bases at J, with 14 bases between the two ends. Germline CDR1 reads SNHLY; CDR2 reads FYNNEI. CDR3 nucleotide sequence: TGTGCCAGCAGTGTACAGGACCCAGGGACCGGGGAGCTGTTTTTT. Translating gives CASSVQDPGTGELFF. Full variable domain (missing parts from reference TRBV2 and TRBJ2-2): EPEVTQTPSHQVTQMGQEVILRCVPISNHLYFYWYRQILGQKVEFLVSFYNNEISEKSEIFDDQFSVERPDGSNFTLKIRSTKLEDSAMYFCASSVQDPGTGELFFGEGSRLTVL.

The chain is built from TRBV28 and TRBJ2-7, with D unresolved. CDR1 and CDR2 (germline): MDHEN, SYDVKM. The CDR3 extends over 13 amino acids. V was shortened by 8 bases and J by 5 bases, with 16 bases between the two germline ends. This CDR3 reads CASGFFNRNEQYF. CDR3 nucleotide sequence: TGTGCCAGCGGGTTCTTCAATCGGAACGAGCAGTACTTC.

CDR3 sequence (DNA): TGTGCCAGCAGTAAGTCGGACAGGGGCTCTTCGAGGGAAAAACTGTTTTTT. Translating gives CASSKSDRGSSREKLFF. This chain links TRBV2 with TRBJ1-4; TRBD1 matches 9 bases. Trimming took 5 bases from V and 8 from J; bases not matched to a gene: 15. The germline gives CDR1 SNHLY, CDR2 FYNNEI. The CDR3 runs to 17 residues.

This clone was counted only a few times. This rearrangement joins TRBV2 to TRBJ2-7, with D uncertain. Trimming shortened V by 8 bases and J by 9 bases, and 14 bases separated the two germline ends. The CDR3 length is 11 residues. Germline CDR1 SNHLY, CDR2 FYNNEI. The chain's CDR3 is CASAEGLRQYF. DNA of the CDR3: TGTGCCAGCGCCGAAGGGCTGAGGCAGTACTTC.

The chain has TRBV20-1 and TRBJ1-1; D uncertain. Germline CDR1 and CDR2: DFQATT and SNEGSKA (reference sequence). Trimming removed 1 base from V and 7 bases from J, with 7 bases in between. CDR3 length: 11 residues. The CDR3 protein is CSARGRFEAFF. The CDR3 DNA follows: TGCAGTGCTAGAGGACGCTTTGAAGCTTTCTTT.

This clone was observed a few times. The gene calls are TRBV7-8 and TRBJ2-5; no clear D gene. CDR1 SGHVS and CDR2 FQNEAQ come from the germline V gene. The V and J ends lost 5 bases and 2 bases respectively, with 9 bases between them. The CDR3 has 13 amino acids. CDR3 in DNA: TGTGCCAGCAGCCAAGATCGACAAGAGACCCAGTACTTC. The encoded protein is CASSQDRQETQYF.

V usage is TRBV6-6 and J usage is TRBJ2-1; tentatively, D is TRBD1 or TRBD2 (5 bases each). The germline gives CDR1 MNHNY, CDR2 SVGAGI (reference sequence). The V and J ends lost 6 bases and 7 bases respectively, with 19 bases between them. This CDR3 has 15 amino acids. The DNA of the CDR3 is TGTGCCAGCAGAACGGAAGCACGGGGCGGGAATGAGCAGTTCTTC. Protein: CASRTEARGGNEQFF.